This T cell receptor beta chain came from a study of shared clonotypes between healthy human individuals. Study in general: Donors were a couple of women and a few men aged 18 to 49.

Remarks on this clone: Its antigen remains unidentified.

Notes on the study in general: Among a few donors, roughly 5% of naive CD4 clonotypes were found in common.

CDR1 and CDR2 (germline): MDHEN, SYDVKM. The CDR3 extends over 15 amino acids. The V and J ends lost 5 bases and 8 bases respectively, with 18 bases between them. Profiling relied on immunoSEQ multiplex PCR, and the TCRdb table lists in-frame clones only, not all of them. Of 2 million to 2.5 million clones in the sample, approximately 93% were seen once. The sequence was collected from a young man in good health. Some clones in this sample may be carry-over from other donors' samples. Source material: naive CD4+ T cells from PBMCs. Subset: CD45RA+ positively selected. This rearrangement joins TRBV28 to TRBJ1-4; D is uncertain. CDR3 in amino acids: CASSVRSPLTEKLFF. DNA for the CDR3: TGTGCCAGCAGTGTAAGAAGCCCTTTGACGGAAAAACTGTTTTTT.